These 9 T cell receptor beta chains share one sample of origin, sequenced in a study of response to subunit inactivated influenza vaccine (dated by TCRdb to 2016 to 2019). The library came from RT-PCR. Sequencer: Illumina HiSeq 2500. The public reads were quality trimmed at Q25 with fastp and then assembled into clones with MiXCR by TCRdb, keeping productive beta chains. CDR3 protein sequences are deduplicated, and each keeps its most common genes and DNA. The sample table contains 550,000 to 800,000 distinct CDR3 sequences; only one count was recorded for approximately 15% of them. The ten largest clones represent about 9.9% of the sample. The specimen was PBMCs from blood, collected 11 to 12 days after vaccination. The receptors stem from a man aged 50-59 years who received an inactivated influenza vaccine. Donor details come from another sample of the same person, matched by shared clones.

This clonotype appeared many times. The chain combines TRBV20-1 with TRBJ1-6; 8 bases are a match to TRBD1. Germline V CDR1 and CDR2: DFQATT, SNEGSKA (reference sequence). V lost 5 bases and J lost 5; bases outside the gene matches: 5. This CDR3 is built from 14 residues. CDR3 sequence (DNA): TGCAGTGCTCCGTACAGGGGGGATAATTCACCCCTCCACTTT. Translation gives CSAPYRGDNSPLHF.

The chain combines TRBV20-1 with TRBJ2-2, with D unresolved. The CDR3 extends over 14 amino acids. The germline gives CDR1 DFQATT, CDR2 SNEGSKA (reference sequence). With 3 bases removed from V and 5 bases from J, the gap between germline ends came to 13 bases. The CDR3 region has the DNA TGCAGTGCTAGGGGCGCGGAGAAAACCGGGGAGCTGTTTTTT. This encodes CSARGAEKTGELFF.

This clonotype has more than one count but fewer than ten. The chain is built from TRBV9 and TRBJ2-1; TRBD1 is a possible D gene (5 bases). The germline CDR1 and CDR2 sequences are SGDLS and YYNGEE. This CDR3 contains 15 residues. V shed 4 bases and J shed 5 bases, with 16 bases lying between them. Written as DNA, the CDR3 is TGTGCCAGCAGCCCCGAAGGGGCAGGAGACAATGAGCAGTTCTTC. This translates into CASSPEGAGDNEQFF.

This clonotype was counted at least ten times. CDR3 bases: TGCGCCAGCAGCCAATATCTCCTCCAAGAGACCCAGTACTTC. Translation: CASSQYLLQETQYF. This chain joins TRBV4-3 and TRBJ2-5, with no clear D. V was trimmed by 2 bases and J by 1 base, leaving 8 bases between them. The CDR3 runs to 14 residues. The germline CDR1 and CDR2 sequences are LGHNA and YSLEER.

This chain connects TRBV20-1 to TRBJ1-5; D is perhaps TRBD1 (6 bases). Per the germline V gene, CDR1 is DFQATT and CDR2 is SNEGSKA (reference sequence). V lost 0 bases, J lost 4 bases, and 10 bases lay in between. The CDR3 spans 14 residues. This CDR3 is CSARDGTTNQPQHF. CDR3 in DNA: TGCAGTGCTAGAGATGGGACAACTAATCAGCCCCAGCATTTT.

The chain uses TRBV7-2 and TRBJ2-7; 9 positions match TRBD1. Germline V gene data show CDR1 as SGHTA and CDR2 as FQGNSA. Germline trimming cut 7 bases from V and 4 bases from J; bases unmatched to any gene: 5. The CDR3 has 13 residues. This CDR3 reads CASNNRGQYEQYF. CDR3 in DNA: TGTGCCAGCAACAACAGGGGGCAGTACGAGCAGTACTTC.

This clonotype was detected only a few times. The gene calls are TRBV7-8 and TRBJ2-7, with TRBD2 matching over 14 bases. V lost 5 bases, J lost 0 bases, and 9 bases stayed unmatched. This CDR3 contains 18 residues. Germline CDR1 is SGHVS and CDR2 is FQNEAQ. The CDR3 coding sequence is TGTGCCAGCAGCCTGCAGACTAGCGGGGGGGGAAGCTCCTACGAGCAGTACTTC. This gives the protein CASSLQTSGGGSSYEQYF.

This clonotype has at least ten counts. The chain carries TRBV27 and TRBJ2-7; D is uncertain. With 7 bases removed from V and 3 bases from J, the gap between germline ends came to 10 bases. CDR1 is MNHEY and CDR2 is SMNVEV in the germline V gene (reference sequence). The CDR3 sequence is 12 residues long. CDR3 protein: CASTSGSYEQYF. DNA of the CDR3: TGTGCCAGCACCTCGGGTAGCTACGAGCAGTACTTC.

The sample holds a few counts of this clonotype. The chain has TRBV15 and TRBJ2-1; D gene ambiguous. Germline V gene lookup returns CDR1 LNHNV and CDR2 YYDKDF (reference sequence). The V end lost 1 base, the J end lost 8 bases, and 12 bases lay between the germline ends. CDR3 length equals 14 residues. CDR3 in amino acids: CATSRGPSSYEQFF. CDR3 coding DNA: TGTGCCACCAGCAGAGGCCCTTCTAGTTATGAGCAGTTCTTC.